The table lists the clone carrying this TCR beta chain with many counts. This record comes from a study of blood T cell repertoires in COVID-19. The CDR3 is 15 amino acids. Germline-derived CDR1 and CDR2 are SQVTM and ANQGSEA. Clones were read by immunoSEQ multiplex PCR, and TCRdb kept only the in-frame ones, dropping some. The table records more than 85,000 clones, about 76% of them present only once. This rearrangement joins TRBV29-1 to TRBJ2-3, with a weak D call TRBD2 (7 bases). The sequenced sample was peripheral blood. The TCR originated in a woman aged 70-85 years with acute or convalescent COVID-19. CDR3 loop: CSARTGRGRTDTQYF. The CDR3 DNA sequence: TGCAGTGCCCGGACGGGGCGGGGGCGCACAGATACGCAGTATTTT.